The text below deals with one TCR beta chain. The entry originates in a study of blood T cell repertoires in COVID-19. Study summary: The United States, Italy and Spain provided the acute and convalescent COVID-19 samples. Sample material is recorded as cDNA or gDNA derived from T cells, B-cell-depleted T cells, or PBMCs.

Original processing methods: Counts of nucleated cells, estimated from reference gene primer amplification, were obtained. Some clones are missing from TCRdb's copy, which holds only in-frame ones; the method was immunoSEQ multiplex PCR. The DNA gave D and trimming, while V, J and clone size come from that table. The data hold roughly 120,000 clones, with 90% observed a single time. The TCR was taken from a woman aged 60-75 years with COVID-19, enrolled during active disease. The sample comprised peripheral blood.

CDR3 in amino acids: CASSPGQGGYQETQYF. Here the CDR3 DNA reads TGTGCCAGCAGCCCTGGACAGGGAGGTTATCAAGAGACCCAGTACTTC. The chain employs TRBV5-6 and TRBJ2-5; 8 bases are shared with TRBD1. J was trimmed by 2 bases and V by 4 bases; bases with no gene match: 10. CDR3 length equals 16 residues. The germline V gene encodes CDR1 SGHDT and CDR2 YYEEEE.